This entry describes one TCR beta chain. The germline V and J ends were trimmed by 0 bases and 1 base, with 10 bases remaining between them. The CDR3 totals 15 residues. Germline V lookup: CDR1 KGHSH, CDR2 LQKENI. The data were obtained in a study of blood T cell repertoires in COVID-19. Background on the study: Italy, Spain and the United States were the sources of the convalescent and acute COVID-19 samples.

Participants had their cohort set by participant-reported clinical history. Two negative PCRs, clearance, or symptom resolution characterized the recovered Cohort 3 donors. Original methodology: It was from reference gene primer amplification that nucleated cell counts were estimated. Clones were read by immunoSEQ multiplex PCR, and TCRdb kept only the in-frame ones, dropping some. That table is the source of V, J and clone size, and D and trimming were worked out from the DNA. The sample lists approximately 160,000 clones, around 81% occurring once. The specimen sequenced was PBMCs or T cells enriched from blood (not recorded which). The V gene is TRBV18, the J gene TRBJ2-7; possibly TRBD2 for D (6 bases). The receptor comes from a man in his forties who had recovered from COVID-19. The CDR3 spells CASSPPEGTSYEQYF. Written as DNA, the CDR3 is TGTGCCAGCTCACCACCGGAGGGCACATCCTACGAGCAGTACTTC.